Listed here is a single T cell receptor beta chain. Per the authors' pipeline: Amplified reference gene primers provided the basis for estimating nucleated cell counts. The table came from immunoSEQ multiplex PCR; TCRdb's copy has only in-frame clones and leaves some out. The DNA gave D and trimming, while V, J and clone size come from that table. The sample lists about 150,000 clones; about nine tenths were seen once. This sample stems from a study of blood T cell repertoires in COVID-19. Study at large: Specimens from acute and convalescent COVID-19 originated in the United States, Italy and Spain. PBMCs, B-cell-depleted T cells, or T cells provided the cDNA or gDNA that made up the material.

With 6 bases clipped from V and 5 bases from J, the junction kept 8 bases outside the gene matches. This CDR3 is 15 amino acids long. Germline V CDR1 and CDR2: MGHDK, SYGVNS. The specimen sequenced was peripheral blood. This TCR was recovered from a woman in her sixties with active or convalescent COVID-19. This chain joins TRBV25-1 and TRBJ1-3; 9 bases are a match to TRBD1. CDR3 amino acids: CASRPPGQGRNTIYF. DNA for the CDR3: TGTGCCAGCAGGCCACCGGGACAGGGAAGAAACACCATATATTTT.